One sample yielded the 17 T cell receptor beta chains listed below, sequenced in a study of graft-versus-host responses after intestinal transplantation. Profiled with immunoSEQ multiplex PCR; TCRdb holds only in-frame clones, not every one. The table has about 47,000 clones, 80% to 95% seen once. Sequenced material: PBMCs, taken 750 to 800 days after a first intestinal transplant, on the day of a second. These receptors were collected from a human patient who received an intestinal transplant, so some T cells may come from the graft donor.

The V gene is TRBV28, the J gene TRBJ2-2; 8 positions agree with TRBD1. V shed 6 bases, J shed 7 bases, and the junction held 7 bases outside the gene matches. CDR1 MDHEN and CDR2 SYDVKM come from the germline V gene. The CDR3 is 14 amino acids. The CDR3 is CASRIQGAGGELFF. In nucleotides, the CDR3 is TGTGCCAGCAGGATCCAGGGGGCAGGCGGGGAGCTGTTTTTT.

The chain employs TRBV27 and TRBJ2-7; 7 bases line up with TRBD1. Germline V CDR1 and CDR2: MNHEY, SMNVEV (reference sequence). This CDR3 is built from 14 residues. Unmatched junction bases numbered 8, after V lost 6 bases and J lost 3 bases. Here the CDR3 reads CASRPPGQNYEQYF. DNA for the CDR3: TGTGCCAGCAGGCCTCCGGGACAGAACTACGAGCAGTACTTC.

The V and J genes are TRBV5-4 and TRBJ2-5; D remains unclear. CDR1 and CDR2 from the germline V gene are SGHNT and YYREEE (reference sequence). The V gene lost 3 bases and the J gene lost 5 bases, with 20 bases spanning the gap. The CDR3 consists of 16 residues. CDR3 region: CASSSPLRTPKETQYF. CDR3 sequence (DNA): TGTGCCAGCAGCTCACCTTTGAGGACCCCAAAGGAGACCCAGTACTTC.

The gene calls are TRBV11-2 and TRBJ2-3; D might be TRBD1 (5 bases). Germline values: CDR1 SGHAT, CDR2 FQNNGV. The CDR3 sequence is 14 residues long. Trimming took off 0 bases at V and 6 bases at J, with 10 bases between the two ends. For the CDR3, the DNA is TGTGCCAGCAGCTTAGAGTACAGGTCGGATACGCAGTATTTT. It yields the protein CASSLEYRSDTQYF. Full variable domain (missing parts from reference TRBV11-2 and TRBJ2-3): EAGVAQSPRYKIIEKRQSVAFWCNPISGHATLYWYQQILGQGPKLLIQFQNNGVVDDSQLPKDRFSAERLKGVDSTLKIQPAKLEDSAVYLCASSLEYRSDTQYFGPGTRLTVL.

This clone was found once. The CDR3 DNA follows: TGTGCCAGCAGCGTAGCGGGGGATAGGCATTCACCCCTCCACTTT. Translating gives CASSVAGDRHSPLHF. V and J are TRBV9 and TRBJ1-6; possible D gene TRBD1, 5 bases. The CDR3 contains 15 residues. Germline CDR1 is SGDLS and CDR2 is YYNGEE. The ends were cut back, 0 bases at V and 8 bases at J, with 12 bases in the middle. The variable domain in full, completed from reference TRBV9 and TRBJ1-6, reads DSGVTQTPKHLITATGQRVTLRCSPRSGDLSVYWYQQSLDQGLQFLIQYYNGEERAKGNILERFSAQQFPDLHSELNLSSLELGDSALYFCASSVAGDRHSPLHFGNGTRLTVT.

This chain uses TRBV7-9 with TRBJ1-1; D may be TRBD1 (5 bases). Germline values: CDR1 SEHNR, CDR2 FQNEAQ (reference sequence). V was pared by 5 bases and J by 2 bases, with 9 bases between. The CDR3 extends over 13 amino acids. The CDR3 bases are TGTGCCAGCAGCGGGGACCAAAACACTGAAGCTTTCTTT. It encodes CASSGDQNTEAFF. Variable domain in full (rest from reference TRBV7-9 and TRBJ1-1): DTGVSQNPRHKITKRGQNVTFRCDPISEHNRLYWYRQTLGQGPEFLTYFQNEAQLEKSRLLSDRFSAERPKGSFSTLEIQRTEQGDSAMYLCASSGDQNTEAFFGQGTRLTVV.

The sample holds one count of this clone. The chain has TRBV19 and TRBJ1-1; no clear D. Germline CDR1 is LNHDA and CDR2 is SQIVND (reference sequence). CDR3 length: 13 residues. V was pared by 1 base and J by 5 bases, with 8 bases between. CDR3 sequence: CASSIARGTEAFF. CDR3 nucleotides: TGTGCCAGTAGTATAGCGCGAGGGACTGAAGCTTTCTTT.

V gene TRBV27 combines with J gene TRBJ1-2; D call uncertain. Looked up from germline, CDR1 is MNHEY and CDR2 is SMNVEV (reference sequence). This CDR3 is 13 amino acids long. V lost 3 bases, J lost 6 bases, and 11 bases lay in between. Here the CDR3 reads CASSLGRTDGYTF. CDR3 in DNA: TGTGCCAGCAGTTTGGGCAGGACGGATGGCTACACCTTC.

The chain couples TRBV5-1 to TRBJ2-7, with TRBD2 as a possible D gene (5 bases). The CDR3 covers 12 residues. V lost 0 bases and J lost 4, with 5 bases in between. Per the germline V gene, CDR1 is SGHRS and CDR2 is YFSETQ. The CDR3 region is CASSLGGYEQYF. The CDR3 DNA sequence: TGCGCCAGCAGCTTGGGCGGGTACGAGCAGTACTTC.

The chain links TRBV29-1 to TRBJ1-1; D uncertain. Germline-derived CDR1 and CDR2 are SQVTM and ANQGSEA. V lost 3 bases to trimming and J lost 6 bases, with 5 bases between them. CDR3 length equals 10 residues. For the CDR3, the DNA is TGCAGCGTTGACAGCGCTGAAGCTTTCTTT. Its translation is CSVDSAEAFF. Together with reference TRBV29-1 and TRBJ1-1, the CDR3 gives the full variable domain: SAVISQKPSRDICQRGTSLTIQCQVDSQVTMMFWYRQQPGQSLTLIATANQGSEATYESGFVIDKFPISRPNLTFSTLTVSNMSPEDSSIYLCSVDSAEAFFGQGTRLTVV.

V is TRBV6-1 and J is TRBJ1-4; possible D gene TRBD1, 5 bases. Deletions cut 1 base from V and 5 bases from J, with 20 bases between. The CDR3 totals 18 residues. CDR1 and CDR2 (germline): MNHNS, SASEGT. Written as DNA, the CDR3 is TGTGCCAGCAGTGAAGGGCGGGGGGGGAGCTCAGTAAATGAAAAACTGTTTTTT. Encoded protein: CASSEGRGGSSVNEKLFF.

The rearrangement joins TRBV18 to TRBJ2-7; 7 bases fit TRBD2. The CDR3 has 13 residues. The V and J ends lost 6 bases and 5 bases, in that order; junction bases with no gene match: 7. The germline CDR1 and CDR2 sequences are KGHSH and LQKENI. This CDR3 is CASSPIGGNEQYF. In DNA, the CDR3 is TGTGCCAGCTCCCCCATCGGGGGGAACGAGCAGTACTTC.

This chain connects TRBV27 to TRBJ2-7, with TRBD1 matching over 9 bases. This CDR3 contains 13 residues. CDR1 and CDR2 from the germline V gene are MNHEY and SMNVEV (reference sequence). V shed 3 bases, J shed 4 bases, and the junction held 1 base outside the gene matches. The CDR3 nucleotides are TGTGCCAGCAGTTTTGGGACAGGGTACGAGCAGTACTTC. Encoded protein: CASSFGTGYEQYF.

V gene TRBV2 combines with J gene TRBJ2-1, with 9 bases lining up with TRBD1. The CDR3 totals 15 residues. From germline, CDR1 is SNHLY and CDR2 FYNNEI. With 5 bases clipped from V and 9 bases from J, the junction kept 11 bases outside the gene matches. The CDR3 DNA reads TGTGCCAGCAGTAAGTGGGACAGGGCGGGCAGTGAGCAGTTCTTC. This sequence encodes CASSKWDRAGSEQFF.

The chain combines TRBV5-1 with TRBJ2-7; D is undetermined. V lost 0 bases to trimming and J lost 1 base, with 11 bases between them. This CDR3 has 15 residues. The germline gives CDR1 SGHRS, CDR2 YFSETQ. CDR3 protein: CASSLGPAESYEQYF. CDR3 sequence (DNA): TGCGCCAGCAGCTTGGGTCCAGCCGAGTCCTACGAGCAGTACTTC.

The chain uses TRBV5-4 and TRBJ2-7; 9 bases are a match to TRBD2. CDR1 and CDR2 (germline): SGHNT, YYREEE (reference sequence). The CDR3 contains 15 residues. V was pared by 4 bases and J by 3 bases, with 8 bases of the junction left unmatched. In DNA, the CDR3 is TGTGCCAGCAGCCCTGGTGGGCGGGAGGGCTACGAGCAGTACTTC. It specifies CASSPGGREGYEQYF.

The chain recombines TRBV29-1 with TRBJ1-2; D remains unclear. CDR3 size: 10 residues. Trimming took off 4 bases at V and 2 bases at J, with 2 bases between the two ends. The germline V gene encodes CDR1 SQVTM and CDR2 ANQGSEA. The CDR3 DNA reads as TGCAGCGTTGGAAACTATGGCTACACCTTC. Its protein is CSVGNYGYTF.